The following is a TCR beta chain sequence with its context. The protocol was immunoSEQ multiplex PCR, while the TCRdb copy is restricted to in-frame clones and leaves out a portion. This sample has 70,000 or so clones, with about four fifths found just once. The data belong to a study of blood T cell repertoires in COVID-19. This CDR3 is built from 16 residues. CDR1 is SNHLY and CDR2 is FYNNEI in the germline V gene. V lost 4 bases and J lost 3; bases outside the gene matches: 6. Sequencing input: peripheral blood. V is TRBV2 and J is TRBJ2-2; 9 nucleotides line up with TRBD1. The sequence was obtained from a human donor in a cohort sampled during active COVID-19. CDR3 sequence (DNA): TGTGCCAGCAGTGGAGACAGGGGGAGGGACACCGGGGAGCTGTTTTTT. This encodes CASSGDRGRDTGELFF. Variable domain in full (rest from reference TRBV2 and TRBJ2-2): EPEVTQTPSHQVTQMGQEVILRCVPISNHLYFYWYRQILGQKVEFLVSFYNNEISEKSEIFDDQFSVERPDGSNFTLKIRSTKLEDSAMYFCASSGDRGRDTGELFFGEGSRLTVL.